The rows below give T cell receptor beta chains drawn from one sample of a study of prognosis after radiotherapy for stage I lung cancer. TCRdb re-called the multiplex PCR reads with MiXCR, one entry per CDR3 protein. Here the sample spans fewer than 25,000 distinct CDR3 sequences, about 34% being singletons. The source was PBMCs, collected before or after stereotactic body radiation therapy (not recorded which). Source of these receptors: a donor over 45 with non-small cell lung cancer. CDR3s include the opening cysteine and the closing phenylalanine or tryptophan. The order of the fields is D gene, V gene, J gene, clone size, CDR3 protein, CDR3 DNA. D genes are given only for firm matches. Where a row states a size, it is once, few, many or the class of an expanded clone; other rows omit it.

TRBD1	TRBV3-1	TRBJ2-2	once	CASSKGQGATGELFF	TGTGCCAGCAGCAAAGGACAGGGGGCGACCGGGGAGCTGTTTTTT
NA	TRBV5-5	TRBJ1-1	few	CASSSQRMNTEAFF	TGTGCCAGCAGCTCACAGCGAATGAACACTGAAGCTTTCTTT
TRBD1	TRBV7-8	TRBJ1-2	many	CASSIYRGNYGYTF	TGTGCCAGCAGCATCTACAGGGGGAACTATGGCTACACCTTC
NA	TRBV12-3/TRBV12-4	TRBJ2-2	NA	CASSSEAGYGDTGELFF	TGTGCCAGCAGCTCCGAAGCGGGTTATGGCGACACCGGGGAGCTGTTTTTT
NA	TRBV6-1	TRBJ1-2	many	CASSQRGSAGYTF	TGTGCCAGCAGTCAAAGGGGGTCCGCTGGCTACACCTTC
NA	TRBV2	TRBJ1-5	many	CASRGIDQPQHF	TGTGCCAGCAGAGGGATCGATCAGCCCCAGCATTTT
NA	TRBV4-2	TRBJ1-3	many	CASSQGFSGNTIYF	TGTGCCAGCAGCCAAGGATTCTCTGGAAACACCATATATTTT
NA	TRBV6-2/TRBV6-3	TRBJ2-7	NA	CASRSETSEQYF	TGTGCCAGCAGGTCGGAGACGTCCGAGCAGTACTTC
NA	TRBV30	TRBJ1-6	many	CAWARAFRLHF	TGTGCCTGGGCCCGGGCATTTCGCCTCCACTTT
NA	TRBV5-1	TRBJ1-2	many	CASSLVGGNYGYTF	TGCGCCAGCAGCTTGGTTGGAGGGAACTATGGCTACACCTTC
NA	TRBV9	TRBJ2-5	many	CASSERPDETQYF	TGTGCCAGCAGCGAGCGCCCAGATGAGACCCAGTACTTC
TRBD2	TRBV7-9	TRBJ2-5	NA	CASNGLAGMYQETQYF	TGTGCCAGCAACGGACTAGCGGGGATGTACCAAGAGACCCAGTACTTC
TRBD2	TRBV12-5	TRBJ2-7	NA	CASCSLAGVGYEQYF	TGTGCTAGTTGTTCCTTAGCGGGAGTTGGTTACGAGCAGTACTTC
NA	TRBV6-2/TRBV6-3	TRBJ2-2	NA	CAPPRHHDPLTGELFF	TGTGCTCCCCCGAGGCACCACGACCCACTCACCGGGGAGCTGTTTTTT
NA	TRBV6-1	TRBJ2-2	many	CASIRDGGIGELFF	TGTGCCAGCATTAGAGATGGGGGGATCGGGGAGCTGTTTTTT
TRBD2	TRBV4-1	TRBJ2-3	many	CVSRRESSTDTQYF	TGCGTCTCAAGGCGGGAGAGTAGCACAGATACGCAGTATTTT
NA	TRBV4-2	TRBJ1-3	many	CASSPPPGSSGNTIYF	TGTGCCAGCAGCCCGCCGCCGGGCAGCTCTGGAAACACCATATATTTT
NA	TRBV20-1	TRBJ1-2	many	CSATAGNYGYTF	TGCAGTGCTACGGCAGGGAACTATGGCTACACCTTC
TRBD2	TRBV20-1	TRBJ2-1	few	CSALGLAGGRVYNEQFF	TGCAGTGCTCTGGGACTAGCGGGAGGGCGGGTGTACAATGAGCAGTTCTTC
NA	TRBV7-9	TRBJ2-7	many	CASSSPRGVISYEQYF	TGTGCCAGCAGCTCGCCTAGGGGGGTTATCTCCTACGAGCAGTACTTC
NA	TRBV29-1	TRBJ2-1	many	CSVEDQGGANYNEQFF	TGCAGCGTTGAAGACCAGGGGGGAGCCAACTACAATGAGCAGTTCTTC
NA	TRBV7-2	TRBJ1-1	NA	CASNNGQNTEAFF	TGTGCCAGCAATAACGGGCAGAACACTGAAGCTTTCTTT
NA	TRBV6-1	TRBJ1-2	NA	CASSESERYGYTF	TGTGCCAGCAGTGAATCAGAGCGCTATGGCTACACCTTC
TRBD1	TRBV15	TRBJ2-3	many	CATSPGQGATDTQYF	TGTGCCACCAGCCCGGGACAGGGGGCCACAGATACGCAGTATTTT
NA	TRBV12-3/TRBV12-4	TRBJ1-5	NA	CASRPPRGEGNQPQHF	TGTGCCAGCAGACCCCCCCGAGGGGAAGGCAATCAGCCACAGCATTTT
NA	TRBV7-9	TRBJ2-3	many	CASSLSRPSTDTQYF	TGTGCCAGCAGCTTGTCGCGGCCTAGCACAGATACGCAGTATTTT
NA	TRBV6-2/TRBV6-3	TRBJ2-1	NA	CASSPRVVGYNEQFF	TGTGCCAGCAGCCCCAGGGTAGTCGGCTACAATGAGCAGTTCTTC
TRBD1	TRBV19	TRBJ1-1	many	CASSKIQGYTEAFF	TGTGCCAGTAGTAAAATACAGGGGTACACTGAAGCTTTCTTT
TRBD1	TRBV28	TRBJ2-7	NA	CASRLPGQGESEQYF	TGTGCCAGCAGACTTCCGGGACAGGGGGAGTCCGAGCAGTACTTC
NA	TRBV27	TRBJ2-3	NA	CASRPPPGTFNLDTQYF	TGTGCCAGCAGGCCTCCTCCCGGGACTTTCAACCTAGATACGCAGTATTTT
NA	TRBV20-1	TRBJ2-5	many	CSAIERVLAETQYF	TGCAGTGCCATAGAGCGGGTACTAGCAGAGACCCAGTACTTC
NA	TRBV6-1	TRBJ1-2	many	CASSEARHYYGYTF	TGTGCCAGCAGTGAAGCGCGGCACTACTATGGCTACACCTTC
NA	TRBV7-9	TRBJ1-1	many	CASSLGRQMNTEAFF	TGTGCCAGCAGCTTAGGGAGACAGATGAACACTGAAGCTTTCTTT
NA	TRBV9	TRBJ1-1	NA	CASSPEGVEAFF	TGTGCCAGCAGCCCAGAGGGAGTTGAAGCTTTCTTT
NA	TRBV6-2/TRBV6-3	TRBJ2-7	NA	CASSEFLIEQYF	TGTGCCAGCAGTGAATTTTTGATCGAGCAGTACTTC
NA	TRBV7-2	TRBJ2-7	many	CASSPHSYEQYF	TGTGCCAGCAGCCCACACTCCTACGAGCAGTACTTC
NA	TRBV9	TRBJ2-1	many	CASSVANSLDEQFF	TGTGCCAGCAGCGTAGCTAACTCCTTGGATGAGCAGTTCTTC
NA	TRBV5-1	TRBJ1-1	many	CASSQSRVGNTEAFF	TGCGCCAGCAGCCAGTCAAGGGTCGGGAACACTGAAGCTTTCTTT
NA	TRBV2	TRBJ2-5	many	CASSPGAGGALYF	TGTGCCAGCAGCCCCGGAGCCGGCGGGGCCCTTTACTTC
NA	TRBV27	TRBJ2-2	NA	CASTYWTPNTGELFF	TGTGCCAGCACTTACTGGACTCCTAACACCGGGGAGCTGTTTTTT
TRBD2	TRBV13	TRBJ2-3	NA	CVSSLRAGEVSQYF	TGTGTCAGCAGCTTGCGAGCGGGAGAGGTGTCGCAGTATTTT
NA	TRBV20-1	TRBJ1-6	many	CSAQTVTNSPLHF	TGCAGTGCTCAGACAGTAACAAATTCACCCCTCCACTTT
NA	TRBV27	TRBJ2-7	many	CASGRGQSYEQYF	TGTGCCAGCGGACGGGGACAATCCTACGAGCAGTACTTC
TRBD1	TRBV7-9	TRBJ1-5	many	CASSLRDRGNQPQHF	TGTGCCAGCAGCTTAAGGGACAGGGGTAATCAGCCCCAGCATTTT
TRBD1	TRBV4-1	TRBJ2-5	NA	CASSQGQRSGETQYF	TGCGCCAGCAGCCAGGGACAGCGCTCGGGAGAGACCCAGTACTTC
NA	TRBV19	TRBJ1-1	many	CASSSGGGTEAFF	TGTGCCAGTAGTAGTGGGGGCGGCACTGAAGCTTTCTTT
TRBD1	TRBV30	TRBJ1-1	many	CAWSLDRGNTEAFF	TGTGCCTGGAGTCTCGACAGGGGGAACACTGAAGCTTTCTTT